This T cell receptor beta chain derives from a study of metastatic and nonmetastatic thyroid tumors. Study information: Malignant and benign thyroid patients had repertoires compared in peripheral blood and tumor or nodule tissue. Study observations and caveats: Across blood and tumor, TCR beta diversity in malignant thyroid tumors was reportedly significantly higher than in benign nodules.

Within the sample, this clone is medium-sized. The target antigen is unknown. Before thyroid surgery, none of the patients had received any treatment. TCRdb re-clonotyped the PCR reads through MiXCR. Of about 20,000 clones in the sample, 9% to 15% were seen once. CDR3 length equals 13 residues. V gave up 6 bases and J gave up 5 bases; unmatched junction bases: 6. The V gene's germline CDR1 is DFQATT and CDR2 SNEGSKA (reference sequence). The chain has TRBV20-1 and TRBJ2-7, with 11 positions matching TRBD2. The receptor comes from a male donor with papillary thyroid cancer or a benign thyroid nodule (not recorded which). Some clones in this sample may be carry-over from other donors' samples. Sequencing was carried out using blood. CDR3 coding DNA: TGCAGTGCACTAGCGGGAGTTTCCCACGAGCAGTACTTC. Translated: CSALAGVSHEQYF.